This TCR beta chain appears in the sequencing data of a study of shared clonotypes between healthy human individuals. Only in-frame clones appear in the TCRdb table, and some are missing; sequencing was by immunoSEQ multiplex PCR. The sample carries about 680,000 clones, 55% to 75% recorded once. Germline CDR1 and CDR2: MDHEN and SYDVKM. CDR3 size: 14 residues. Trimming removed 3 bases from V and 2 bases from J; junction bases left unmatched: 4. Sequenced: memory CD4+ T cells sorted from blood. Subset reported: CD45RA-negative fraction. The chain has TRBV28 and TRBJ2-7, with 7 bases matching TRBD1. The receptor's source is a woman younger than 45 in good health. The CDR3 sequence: CASSFGTDPYEQYF. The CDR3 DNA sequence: TGTGCCAGCAGTTTTGGGACAGACCCCTACGAGCAGTACTTC.